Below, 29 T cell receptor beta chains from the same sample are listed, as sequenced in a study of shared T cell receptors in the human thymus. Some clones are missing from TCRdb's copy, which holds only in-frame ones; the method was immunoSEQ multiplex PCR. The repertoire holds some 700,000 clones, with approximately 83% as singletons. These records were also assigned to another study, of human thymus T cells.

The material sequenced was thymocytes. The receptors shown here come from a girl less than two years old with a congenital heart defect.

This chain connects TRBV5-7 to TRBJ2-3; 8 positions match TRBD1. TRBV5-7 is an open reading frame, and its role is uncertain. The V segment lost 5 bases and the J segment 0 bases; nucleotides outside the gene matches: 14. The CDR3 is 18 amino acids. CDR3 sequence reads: CASRISLRGLTSTDTQYF. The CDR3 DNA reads TGTGCCAGCAGGATTAGCCTCAGGGGGCTCACTAGCACAGATACGCAGTATTTT.

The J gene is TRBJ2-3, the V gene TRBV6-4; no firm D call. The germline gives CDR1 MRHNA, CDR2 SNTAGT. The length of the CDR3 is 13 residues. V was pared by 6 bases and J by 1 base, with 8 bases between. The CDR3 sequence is CASSFGGTDTQYF. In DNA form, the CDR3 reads TGTGCCAGCAGCTTCGGAGGCACAGATACGCAGTATTTT.

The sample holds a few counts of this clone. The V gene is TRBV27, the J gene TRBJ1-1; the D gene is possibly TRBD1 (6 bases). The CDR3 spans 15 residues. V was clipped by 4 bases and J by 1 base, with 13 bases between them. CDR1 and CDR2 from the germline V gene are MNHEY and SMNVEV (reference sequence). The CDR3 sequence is CASSYGTRENTEAFF. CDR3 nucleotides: TGTGCCAGCAGTTACGGGACAAGGGAGAACACTGAAGCTTTCTTT.

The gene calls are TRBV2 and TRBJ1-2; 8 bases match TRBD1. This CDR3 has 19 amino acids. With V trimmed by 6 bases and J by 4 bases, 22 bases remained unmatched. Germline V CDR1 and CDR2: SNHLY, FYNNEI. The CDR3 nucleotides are TGTGCCAGCAGATCGTTGTGGGGGACAGGAAACTTCTCCGTCTATGGCTACACCTTC. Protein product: CASRSLWGTGNFSVYGYTF.

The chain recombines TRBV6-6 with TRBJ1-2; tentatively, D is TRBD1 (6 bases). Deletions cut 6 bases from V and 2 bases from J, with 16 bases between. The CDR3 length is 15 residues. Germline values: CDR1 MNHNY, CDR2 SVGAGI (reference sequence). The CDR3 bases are TGTGCCAGCAGGCCCTCCCGGGACAACAACTATGGCTACACCTTC. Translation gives CASRPSRDNNYGYTF.

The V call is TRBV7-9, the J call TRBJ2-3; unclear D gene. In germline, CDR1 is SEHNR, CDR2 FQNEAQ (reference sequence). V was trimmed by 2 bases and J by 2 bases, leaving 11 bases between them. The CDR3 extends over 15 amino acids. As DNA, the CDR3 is TGTGCCAGCAGCTTAATGTTAGCTCTCACAGATACGCAGTATTTT. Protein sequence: CASSLMLALTDTQYF.

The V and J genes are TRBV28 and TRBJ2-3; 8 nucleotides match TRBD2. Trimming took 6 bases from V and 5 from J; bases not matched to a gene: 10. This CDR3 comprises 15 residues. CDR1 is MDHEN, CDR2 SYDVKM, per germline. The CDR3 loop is CASSIPGLGGDTQYF. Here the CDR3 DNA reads TGTGCCAGCAGCATCCCGGGACTAGGAGGAGATACGCAGTATTTT.

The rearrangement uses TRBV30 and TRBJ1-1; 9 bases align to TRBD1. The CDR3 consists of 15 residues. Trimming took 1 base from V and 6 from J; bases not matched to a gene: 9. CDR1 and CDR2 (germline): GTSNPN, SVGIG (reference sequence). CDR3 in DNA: TGTGCCTGGAGTGCAAGAAAGGGACAGGGCCCTGAAGCTTTCTTT. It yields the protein CAWSARKGQGPEAFF. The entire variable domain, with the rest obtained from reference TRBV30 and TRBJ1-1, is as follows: SQTIHQWPATLVQPVGSPLSLECTVEGTSNPNLYWYRQAAGRGLQLLFYSVGIGQISSEVPQNLSASRPQDRQFILSSKKLLLSDSGFYLCAWSARKGQGPEAFFGQGTRLTVV.

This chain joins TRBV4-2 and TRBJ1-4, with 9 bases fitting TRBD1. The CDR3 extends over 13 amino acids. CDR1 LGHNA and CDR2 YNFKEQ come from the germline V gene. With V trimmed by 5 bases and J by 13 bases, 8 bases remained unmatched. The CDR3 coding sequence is TGTGCCAGCAGCAGCCGGGACAGGGCAATACTGTTTTTT. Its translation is CASSSRDRAILFF.

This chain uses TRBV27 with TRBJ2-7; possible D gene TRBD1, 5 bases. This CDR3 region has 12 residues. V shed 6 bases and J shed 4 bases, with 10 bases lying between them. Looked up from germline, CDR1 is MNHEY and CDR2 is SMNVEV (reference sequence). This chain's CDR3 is CASRTGHYEQYF. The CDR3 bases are TGTGCCAGCAGAACAGGTCATTACGAGCAGTACTTC.

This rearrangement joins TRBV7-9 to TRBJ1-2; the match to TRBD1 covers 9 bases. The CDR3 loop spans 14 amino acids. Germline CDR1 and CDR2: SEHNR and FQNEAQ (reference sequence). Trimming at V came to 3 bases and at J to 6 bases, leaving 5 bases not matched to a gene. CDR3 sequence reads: CASSFRGTGNGYTF. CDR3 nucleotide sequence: TGTGCCAGCAGCTTTAGGGGGACAGGGAATGGCTACACCTTC.

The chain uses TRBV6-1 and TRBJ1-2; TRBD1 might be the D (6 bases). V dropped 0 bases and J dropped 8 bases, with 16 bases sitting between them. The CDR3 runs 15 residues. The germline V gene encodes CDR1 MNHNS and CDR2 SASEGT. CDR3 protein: CASSEAQGGIHGYTF. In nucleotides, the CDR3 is TGTGCCAGCAGTGAAGCGCAAGGGGGAATCCACGGCTACACCTTC.

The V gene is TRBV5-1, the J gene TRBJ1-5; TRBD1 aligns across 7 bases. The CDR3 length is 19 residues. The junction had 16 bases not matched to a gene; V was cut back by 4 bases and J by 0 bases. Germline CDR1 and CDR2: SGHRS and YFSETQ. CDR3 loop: CASSPGMRRGPYSNQPQHF. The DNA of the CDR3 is TGCGCCAGCAGCCCAGGGATGCGTAGGGGGCCTTATAGCAATCAGCCCCAGCATTTT.

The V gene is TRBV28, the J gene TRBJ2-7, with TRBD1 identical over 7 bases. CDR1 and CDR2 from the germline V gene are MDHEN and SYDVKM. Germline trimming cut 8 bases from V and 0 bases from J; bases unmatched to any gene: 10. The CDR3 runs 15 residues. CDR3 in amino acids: CASLREQGISYEQYF. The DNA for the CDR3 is TGTGCCAGCTTAAGGGAACAGGGGATCTCCTACGAGCAGTACTTC.

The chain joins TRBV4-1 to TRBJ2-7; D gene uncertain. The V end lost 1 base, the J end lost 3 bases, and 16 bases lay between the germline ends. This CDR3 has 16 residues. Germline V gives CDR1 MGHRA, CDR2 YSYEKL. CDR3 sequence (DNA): TGCGCCAGCAGCCAAGCACGGCAGGTTCCTTTCTACGAGCAGTACTTC. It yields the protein CASSQARQVPFYEQYF.

The DNA of the CDR3 is TGCGCCAGCAAAGGGGGCGCGTTAATTGAAGCTTTCTTT. Translating gives CASKGGALIEAFF. This sequence joins TRBV5-1 and TRBJ1-1, with TRBD1 identical over 7 bases. This CDR3 is built from 13 residues. Germline trimming cut 6 bases from V and 7 bases from J; bases unmatched to any gene: 9. CDR1 is SGHRS and CDR2 is YFSETQ in the germline V gene.

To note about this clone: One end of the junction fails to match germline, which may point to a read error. The CDR3 DNA is TGTGCCAGCAGTGAACGGCAGGGGGGCGGAGGGTTGCACTTC. This sequence encodes CASSERQGGGGLHF. V is TRBV28 and J is TRBJ2-7, with D perhaps matching TRBD1 (7 bases). The CDR3 has 14 amino acids. Germline loops: CDR1 MDHEN, CDR2 SYDVKM.

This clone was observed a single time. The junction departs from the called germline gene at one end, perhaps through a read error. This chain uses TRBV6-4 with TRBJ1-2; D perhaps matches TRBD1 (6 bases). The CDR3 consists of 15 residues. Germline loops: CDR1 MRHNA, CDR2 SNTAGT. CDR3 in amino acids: CASSFNRAPPRAEAF. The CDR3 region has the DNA TGTGCCAGCAGCTTCAACAGGGCCCCCCCGAGGGCAGAGGCCTTC.

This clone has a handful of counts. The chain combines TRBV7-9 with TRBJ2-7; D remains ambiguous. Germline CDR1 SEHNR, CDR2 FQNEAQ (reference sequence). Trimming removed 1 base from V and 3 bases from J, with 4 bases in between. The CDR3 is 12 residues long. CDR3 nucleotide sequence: TGTGCCAGCAGCTTAGTAATCTACGAGCAGTACTTC. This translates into CASSLVIYEQYF.

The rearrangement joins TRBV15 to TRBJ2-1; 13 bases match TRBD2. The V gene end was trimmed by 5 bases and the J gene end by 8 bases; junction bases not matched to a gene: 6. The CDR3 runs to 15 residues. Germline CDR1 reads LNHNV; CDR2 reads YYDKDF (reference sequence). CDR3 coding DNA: TGTGCCACCAGCGAACTAGCGGGGGGGCCCGATGAGCAGTTCTTC. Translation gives CATSELAGGPDEQFF.

The DNA for the CDR3 is TGTGCCAGCAGTTTATACGCCGTGGCGGGGGGAAAAGCTTTCTTT. It translates to CASSLYAVAGGKAFF. The J gene is TRBJ1-1, the V gene TRBV27; D is possibly TRBD1 (5 bases). The germline gives CDR1 MNHEY, CDR2 SMNVEV (reference sequence). The ends were cut back, 1 base at V and 9 bases at J, with 18 bases in the middle. The CDR3 length is 15 residues.

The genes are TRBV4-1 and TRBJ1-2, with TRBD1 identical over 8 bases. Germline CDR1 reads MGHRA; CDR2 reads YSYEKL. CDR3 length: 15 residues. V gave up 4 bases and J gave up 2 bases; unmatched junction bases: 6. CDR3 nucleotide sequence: TGCGCCAGCAGCCGAGACAGGGGAACCAACTATGGCTACACCTTC. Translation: CASSRDRGTNYGYTF.

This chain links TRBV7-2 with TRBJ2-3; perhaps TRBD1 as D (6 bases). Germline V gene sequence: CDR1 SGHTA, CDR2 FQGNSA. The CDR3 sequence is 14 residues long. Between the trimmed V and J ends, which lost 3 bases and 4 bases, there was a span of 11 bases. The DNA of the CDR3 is TGTGCCAGCAGCTTGACAGGATATTCAGATACGCAGTATTTT. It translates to CASSLTGYSDTQYF.

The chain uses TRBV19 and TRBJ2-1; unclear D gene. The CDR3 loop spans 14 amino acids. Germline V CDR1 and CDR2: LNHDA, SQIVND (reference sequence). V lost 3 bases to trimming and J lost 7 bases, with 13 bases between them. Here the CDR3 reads CASSIVGTRNEQFF. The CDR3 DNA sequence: TGTGCCAGTAGTATTGTCGGCACGAGGAATGAGCAGTTCTTC. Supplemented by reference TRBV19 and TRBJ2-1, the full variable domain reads DGGITQSPKYLFRKEGQNVTLSCEQNLNHDAMYWYRQDPGQGLRLIYYSQIVNDFQKGDIAEGYSVSREKKESFPLTVTSAQKNPTAFYLCASSIVGTRNEQFFGPGTRLTVL.

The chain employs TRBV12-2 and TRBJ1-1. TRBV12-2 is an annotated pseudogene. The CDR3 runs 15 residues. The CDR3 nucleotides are TGTGCAAGTCGCCCAGCCGCCGGGGGGAACACTGAAGCTTTCTTT. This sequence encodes CASRPAAGGNTEAFF.

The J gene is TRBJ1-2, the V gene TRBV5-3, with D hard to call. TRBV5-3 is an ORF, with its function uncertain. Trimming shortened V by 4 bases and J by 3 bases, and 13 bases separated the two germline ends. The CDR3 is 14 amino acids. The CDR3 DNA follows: TGTGCCAGAAGCCGGGGATTTGGTGACTATGGCTACACCTTC. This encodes CARSRGFGDYGYTF.

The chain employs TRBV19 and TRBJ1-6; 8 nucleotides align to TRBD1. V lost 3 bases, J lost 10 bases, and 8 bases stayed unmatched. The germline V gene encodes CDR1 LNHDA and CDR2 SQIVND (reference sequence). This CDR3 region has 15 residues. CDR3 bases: TGTGCCAGTAGTATGACTCAGGGGGCAGGGTCACCCCTCCACTTT. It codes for CASSMTQGAGSPLHF.

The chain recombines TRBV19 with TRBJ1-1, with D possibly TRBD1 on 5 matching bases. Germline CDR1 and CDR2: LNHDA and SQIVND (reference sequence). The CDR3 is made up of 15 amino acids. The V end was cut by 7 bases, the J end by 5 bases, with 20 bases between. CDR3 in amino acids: CASKQALRVWTEAFF. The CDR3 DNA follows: TGTGCCAGTAAACAGGCCCTGAGAGTATGGACTGAAGCTTTCTTT.

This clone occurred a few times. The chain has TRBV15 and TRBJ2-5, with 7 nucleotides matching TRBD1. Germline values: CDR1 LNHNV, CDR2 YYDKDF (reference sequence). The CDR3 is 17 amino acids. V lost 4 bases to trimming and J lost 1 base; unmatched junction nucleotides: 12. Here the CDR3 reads CATSMTPRDSPQETQYF. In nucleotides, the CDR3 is TGTGCCACCAGCATGACGCCACGGGACAGCCCCCAAGAGACCCAGTACTTC.